The following is a T cell receptor (beta chain) sequence with its context. Profiled with immunoSEQ multiplex PCR; TCRdb holds only in-frame clones, not every one. The sample consists of roughly 85,000 clones, roughly 85% of them appearing once. The germline V gene encodes CDR1 KGHSH and CDR2 LQKENI. The CDR3 loop spans 15 amino acids. V lost 0 bases and J 0 bases, leaving 9 bases between the germline ends. This sample stems from a study of glioma-infiltrating T cells after dendritic cell vaccination. The sample's time point: after dendritic cell vaccination, including at tumor progression/relapse. This sequence joins TRBV18 and TRBJ2-7; D is ambiguous. The sequence derives from a human donor with glioblastoma. Material: blood, obtained after dendritic cell vaccination. This CDR3 reads CASSPPGKNSYEQYF. The CDR3 nucleotides are TGTGCCAGCTCACCACCGGGCAAGAACTCCTACGAGCAGTACTTC.